What follows are 8 T cell receptor beta chains derived from one specimen sequenced in a study of T cells in Graves' hyperthyroidism and ophthalmopathy. Amplification targeted TCR beta CDR3 regions from RNA transcripts. Primed by the HTBI set, a first-round RT-PCR was run on the TCR CDR3. TCRdb re-derived calls from the multiplex PCR reads in MiXCR, one entry per CDR3 protein. The sample yields fewer than 400,000 distinct CDR3 sequences, just under 25% seen once. What was sequenced was blood. The receptors stem from a man in his forties or fifties with Graves' hyperthyroidism.

This clonotype was seen a few times. The chain is built from TRBV2 and TRBJ1-1, with TRBD1 matching over 10 bases. The CDR3 length is 13 residues. Germline V CDR1 and CDR2: SNHLY, FYNNEI. Losses at the gene ends were 5 bases for V and 6 bases for J; bases not matched to a gene: 3. CDR3 region: CASSRDRGSEAFF. The DNA of the CDR3 is TGTGCCAGCAGTCGGGACAGGGGTTCTGAAGCTTTCTTT.

The chain joins TRBV9 to TRBJ2-3; D is perhaps TRBD1 (6 bases). Trimming shortened V by 2 bases and J by 4 bases, and 11 bases separated the two germline ends. Germline V gene lookup returns CDR1 SGDLS and CDR2 YYNGEE. This CDR3 is 14 amino acids long. In DNA form, the CDR3 reads TGTGCCAGCAGCGTTACAGGGTACCCAGATACGCAGTATTTT. This encodes CASSVTGYPDTQYF.

The sample holds a few counts of this clonotype. The gene calls are TRBV14 and TRBJ2-7, with a tentative D call TRBD1 (6 bases). The CDR3 length is 13 residues. V lost 1 base to trimming and J lost 9 bases, with 13 bases between them. Germline V lookup: CDR1 SGHDN, CDR2 FVKESK. The CDR3 DNA sequence: TGTGCCAGCAGCCAAGGAGGGGGACGGGCGCAGTACTTC. Its translation is CASSQGGGRAQYF.

The chain carries TRBV6-1 and TRBJ2-3, with a weak D call TRBD2 (6 bases). This CDR3 is 16 amino acids long. The germline V gene has CDR1 MNHNS and CDR2 SASEGT. Trimming cost V 5 bases and J 8 bases, with 23 bases left between them. The CDR3 region has the DNA TGTGCCAGCAGTCCTGTGGGAATACGGGGGATTGGTACGCAGTATTTT. This translates into CASSPVGIRGIGTQYF.

This chain links TRBV28 with TRBJ2-1; no reliable D call. Germline V gives CDR1 MDHEN, CDR2 SYDVKM. V lost 6 bases and J lost 9, with 12 bases in between. This CDR3 has 12 residues. The CDR3 loop reads CASRIRPGEQFF. DNA for the CDR3: TGTGCCAGCAGAATAAGGCCCGGTGAGCAGTTCTTC.

The chain uses TRBV11-2 and TRBJ2-2; D unclear. Germline V gene sequence: CDR1 SGHAT, CDR2 FQNNGV. The CDR3 is 17 residues long. V lost 4 bases and J 0 bases, leaving 15 bases between the germline ends. The CDR3 DNA reads TGTGCCAGCAGCTACTTACCCCATGATTCGAACACCGGGGAGCTGTTTTTT. This gives the protein CASSYLPHDSNTGELFF.

This clonotype has a single count. This sequence joins TRBV5-1 and TRBJ2-3; D may be TRBD1 or TRBD2 (5 bases each). Trimming pared 4 bases from V and 6 bases from J, leaving 12 bases between. CDR1 is SGHRS, CDR2 YFSETQ, per germline. CDR3 size: 13 residues. CDR3 sequence (DNA): TGCGCCAGCAGCCGGTGGGGGTACGATACGCAGTATTTT. Protein sequence: CASSRWGYDTQYF.

V usage is TRBV20-1 and J usage is TRBJ2-1; 8 nucleotides match TRBD2. The CDR3 is 11 residues long. Germline V gene data show CDR1 as DFQATT and CDR2 as SNEGSKA (reference sequence). The CDR3 DNA is TGCAGCACCGGGACTAGCAATGAGCAGTTCTTC. It is translated as CSTGTSNEQFF.